Included here is one T cell receptor beta chain sequence, with context. This entry belongs to a study of shared clonotypes between healthy human individuals. Sequenced by immunoSEQ multiplex PCR; TCRdb stores in-frame clones only, minus some. The sample holds roughly 480,000 clones, around 80% seen once. There are 17 residues in the CDR3. Germline CDR1 and CDR2: SGHVS and FQNEAQ. V dropped 8 bases and J dropped 7; count of bases not matched to a gene: 19. This chain links TRBV7-8 with TRBJ2-1, with 8 bases aligning to TRBD2. The sequence came from a middle-aged woman in good health. Some clones in this sample may be carry-over from other donors' samples. The material sequenced was PBMCs. CDR3 loop: CASRLRGFSGNDNEQFF. The CDR3 DNA reads TGTGCCAGCCGACTGAGGGGGTTTAGCGGGAACGATAATGAGCAGTTCTTC.